This T cell receptor beta chain derives from a study of beta chain features in type 1 diabetes. The CDR3 extends over 12 amino acids. Germline V CDR1 and CDR2: MDHEN, SYDVKM. Trimming pared 5 bases from V and 4 bases from J, leaving 5 bases between. Findings of the study overall: Type 1 diabetes patients showed a moderate but significant shortening of TCRB CDR3s in all four CD4+ subsets.

In this sample, this clone turned up a few times. Its cognate antigen is unknown. The isolated RNA, all of it, was reverse transcribed, so expressed TCRB transcripts were what got sequenced. TCRdb's copy holds only in-frame clones and misses some; the assay was immunoSEQ multiplex PCR. The sample carries roughly 330,000 clones, roughly 14% recorded once. The receptor was isolated from a woman aged 18-29 years with type 1 diabetes. The sample consisted of naive CD4+ T cells from blood. The chain has TRBV28 and TRBJ2-2; D remains unclear. The CDR3 loop is CASSPFTGELFF. The CDR3 coding sequence is TGTGCCAGCAGTCCCTTCACCGGGGAGCTGTTTTTT.